These T cell receptor beta chains were read from a single sample in a study of blood T cells in healthy people across ages. TCRdb re-analysed the 5' RACE reads in MiXCR, keeping a single row per CDR3 protein. The repertoire consists of roughly 720,000 distinct CDR3 sequences, with roughly 53% occurring once and the leading ten covering under 50%. Source material: blood. All receptors derive from a man older than 75 in good health. The CDR3 runs from the conserved cysteine through the conserved F or W. A D gene is named only where the DNA matches it firmly. Clone size is stated in some rows and not others, as once, few, many or a class when expanded.

clone size	D gene	J gene	V gene	CDR3 DNA	CDR3 protein
.	.	TRBJ2-5	TRBV3-1	TGTGCCAGCAGCCAAGGGTACGCGTCGTACGGGGAGCAGTACTTC	CASSQGYASYGEQYF
.	.	TRBJ2-1	TRBV24-1	TGTGCCACCAGTGATCAAGGGGGGGACTCCTACAATGAGCAGTTCTTC	CATSDQGGDSYNEQFF
.	.	TRBJ1-4	TRBV9	TGTGCCAGCAGCGCGCCCAGGGCGGGGGGCGATGGAGAAAAACTGTTTTTT	CASSAPRAGGDGEKLFF
few	TRBD2	TRBJ2-3	TRBV6-6	TGTGCCAGCAGTCCCACTAGCGGGAGTGTTGCAGATACGCAGTATTTT	CASSPTSGSVADTQYF
.	.	TRBJ2-5	TRBV9	TGTGCCAGCAGCGTAGGGGGGGCAGGCCCTCAAGAGACCCAGTACTTC	CASSVGGAGPQETQYF
.	TRBD2	TRBJ2-1	TRBV20-1	TGCAGTGCTAGAGTTGCTAGCGGGGGACAGGCCTACAATGAGCAGTTCTTC	CSARVASGGQAYNEQFF
.	.	TRBJ1-5	TRBV29-1	TGCAGCGTTCCAGGGGCCGGTGGCAATCAGCCCCAGCATTTT	CSVPGAGGNQPQHF
.	.	TRBJ2-5	TRBV3-1	TGTGCCAGCAGCATCCTGAGTCAAGAGACCCAGTACTTC	CASSILSQETQYF
.	.	TRBJ2-7	TRBV12-3/TRBV12-4	TGTGCCAGCAGCCGACAGAGCCACGAGCAGTACTTC	CASSRQSHEQYF
.	.	TRBJ2-1	TRBV20-1	TGCAGTGCCCCGAGGACATTGTGCAATGAGCAGTTCTTC	CSAPRTLCNEQFF
few	TRBD1	TRBJ1-2	TRBV3-1	TGTGCCAGCACCCCACAGGGGGCTTATGGAGGCTACACCTTC	CASTPQGAYGGYTF
few	TRBD1	TRBJ1-2	TRBV28	TGTGCCAGCAGTTACCCAAAGGGACAGTATGGCTACACCTTC	CASSYPKGQYGYTF
.	.	TRBJ2-3	TRBV24-1	TGTGCCACCAGTGCCTCGGAAAGCACAGATACGCAGTATTTT	CATSASESTDTQYF
.	TRBD1	TRBJ2-3	TRBV12-3/TRBV12-4	TGTGCCAGCAGTCCGCCGGGACAGGGAGTCAGATACGCGTATTTT	CASSPPGQGVRYAYF
.	.	TRBJ2-1	TRBV4-2	TGTGCCAGCAGCCCAGGAGTAAACGGTCTACACAATGAGCAGTTCTTC	CASSPGVNGLHNEQFF
.	.	TRBJ2-7	TRBV5-1	TGCGCCAGCAGCTTGGGCCTAAAAATCTCGAACTACGAGCAGTACTTC	CASSLGLKISNYEQYF
few	TRBD2	TRBJ2-3	TRBV4-1	TGCGCCAGCAGCCTCCCTCAAGCGGGAGTAGAGCACAGATACGCGTATTTT	CASSLPQAGVEHRYAYF
few	TRBD1	TRBJ1-1	TRBV6-5	TGTGCCAGCAGTTACGGACAGGGAGCTACTGAAGCTTTCTTT	CASSYGQGATEAFF
.	.	TRBJ2-7	TRBV27	TGTGCCAGCAGTTTATCCAGGCATGGACACGAGCAGTACTTC	CASSLSRHGHEQYF
.	TRBD1	TRBJ2-3	TRBV5-1	TGCGCCAGCAGCTCCCGAGGGACAGAGACAGATACGCAGTATTTT	CASSSRGTETDTQYF
few	TRBD1	TRBJ2-7	TRBV28	TGTGCCAGCAGTTCCCGTCGGACAGGGGGCTTCCACGAGCAGTACTTC	CASSSRRTGGFHEQYF
few	.	TRBJ2-5	TRBV20-1	TGCAGTGCTAGAGTACTCGGGGTAGGAACCCAGTACTTC	CSARVLGVGTQYF
many	.	TRBJ2-5	TRBV29-1	TGCAGCGTTGAACCCCAAGAGACCCAGTACTTC	CSVEPQETQYF
.	.	TRBJ1-2	TRBV6-5	TGTGCCAGCAGTAGCACCGGGGGCCGCTATGGCTACACCTTC	CASSSTGGRYGYTF
.	.	TRBJ2-5	TRBV3-1	TGTGCCAGCAGCCAAGAGGGCCGTGGGGACCAGTACTTC	CASSQEGRGDQYF
.	TRBD2	TRBJ2-1	TRBV7-9	TGTGCCAGCGGATACCATAGCGGGAGGGATGAGCAGTTCTTC	CASGYHSGRDEQFF
.	.	TRBJ1-4	TRBV20-1	TGCAGTGCTACAGGGACACCTGAAAGGGGAACTAATGAAAAACTGTTTTTT	CSATGTPERGTNEKLFF
.	.	TRBJ2-5	TRBV5-1	TGCGCCAGCAGCTTGGGGCCAGCCGGGCTCCAAGAGACCCAGTACTTC	CASSLGPAGLQETQYF
.	TRBD2	TRBJ2-1	TRBV27	TGTGCCAGCAGTTCTAGCGGGAGGTCGTACAATGAGCAGTTCTTC	CASSSSGRSYNEQFF
.	TRBD1	TRBJ2-3	TRBV20-1	TGCAGTGCTGATGGGACAGGGGGTAACACAGATACGCAGTATTTT	CSADGTGGNTDTQYF
few	TRBD1	TRBJ2-5	TRBV20-1	TGCAGTGCTAGAGATCGCAGGGGGGAGACCCAGTACTTC	CSARDRRGETQYF
once	.	TRBJ1-2	TRBV7-2	TGTGCCAGCAGCTTAGGGGGGAGGGGTTCCCCCTATGGCTACACCTTC	CASSLGGRGSPYGYTF
few	TRBD1	TRBJ2-7	TRBV19	TGTGCCAGTAGTTACCTGGCAGGGGGCCGCGAGCAGTACTTC	CASSYLAGGREQYF